What follows are 24 T cell receptor beta chains derived from one specimen sequenced in a study of cytomegalovirus exposure and HLA in healthy donors. A multiplex PCR was run with 60 Vbeta primers and 13 Jbeta primers. Sequencing used immunoSEQ multiplex PCR; TCRdb keeps in-frame clones, though not all of them. This sample has about 35,000 clones, with about 80% found just once. The specimen was PBMCs. The source is a male donor in good health and CMV-seronegative.

This clone showed up just a few times. The chain uses TRBV30 and TRBJ2-1; 11 nucleotides match TRBD2. CDR1 GTSNPN and CDR2 SVGIG come from the germline V gene (reference sequence). With 3 bases clipped from V and 0 bases from J, the junction kept 7 bases outside the gene matches. The CDR3 contains 17 residues. The CDR3 protein is CAWRATSGMSSYNEQFF. CDR3 sequence (DNA): TGTGCCTGGAGGGCGACTAGCGGGATGAGCTCCTACAATGAGCAGTTCTTC.

The chain joins TRBV5-8 to TRBJ1-2; D gene unclear. V was clipped by 3 bases and J by 3 bases, with 15 bases between them. CDR1 SGHTS and CDR2 YDEGEE come from the germline V gene. The CDR3 totals 15 residues. CDR3 amino acids: CASSYIDVPDYGYTF. In DNA, the CDR3 is TGTGCCAGCAGCTACATTGATGTACCTGACTATGGCTACACCTTC. Supplemented by reference TRBV5-8 and TRBJ1-2, the full variable domain reads EAGVTQSPTHLIKTRGQQATLRCSPISGHTSVYWYQQALGLGLQFLLWYDEGEERNRGNFPPRFSGRQFPNYSSELNVNALELEDSALYLCASSYIDVPDYGYTFGSGTRLTVV.

This sequence joins TRBV7-2 and TRBJ1-4, with a tentative D call TRBD1 (6 bases). Per the germline V gene, CDR1 is SGHTA and CDR2 is FQGNSA. The CDR3 is 15 amino acids. V lost 5 bases and J 0 bases, leaving 10 bases between the germline ends. The CDR3 here is CASSPDSTTNEKLFF. The DNA of the CDR3 is TGTGCCAGCAGCCCGGACAGCACAACTAATGAAAAACTGTTTTTT.

CDR3: CASSETGESNQPQHF. Here the CDR3 DNA reads TGTGCCAGCAGCGAGACCGGGGAGAGCAATCAGCCCCAGCATTTT. The chain combines TRBV9 with TRBJ1-5; D is uncertain. V lost 3 bases and J 1 base, leaving 11 bases between the germline ends. Looked up from germline, CDR1 is SGDLS and CDR2 is YYNGEE. The CDR3 contains 15 residues.

J is TRBJ2-7 and V is TRBV6-1; TRBD2 might be the D (5 bases). Trimming left V 0 bases short and J 2 bases short, with 11 bases between. The CDR3 totals 15 residues. Germline V gene data show CDR1 as MNHNS and CDR2 as SASEGT. The DNA of the CDR3 is TGTGCCAGCAGTGAAGCGCTAGCTGTTGCCTACGAGCAGTACTTC. Translating it yields CASSEALAVAYEQYF.

V is TRBV5-1 and J is TRBJ1-4; the match to TRBD1 covers 9 bases. This CDR3 has 15 amino acids. Germline CDR1 SGHRS, CDR2 YFSETQ. J lost 8 bases, V lost 1 base, and 6 bases had no gene match. The CDR3 loop reads CASSLRTGVGEKLFF. CDR3 coding DNA: TGCGCCAGCAGCTTGCGGACAGGGGTAGGGGAAAAACTGTTTTTT.

This clone was picked up a small number of times. DNA for the CDR3: TGTGCCAGCAGTTACTCGATTCAGGGGGCCCAGACCCAGTACTTC. Protein sequence: CASSYSIQGAQTQYF. The chain links TRBV6-5 to TRBJ2-5; 8 bases fit TRBD1. The CDR3 covers 15 residues. The germline CDR1 and CDR2 sequences are MNHEY and SVGAGI. V shed 0 bases and J 6 bases; nucleotides not matched to a gene: 6.

The rearrangement uses TRBV5-1 and TRBJ2-7; possible D gene TRBD2, 6 bases. The CDR3 is made up of 14 amino acids. The germline V gene encodes CDR1 SGHRS and CDR2 YFSETQ. Trimming cost V 0 bases and J 5 bases, with 12 bases left between them. The CDR3 loop is CASSLGQGGDEQYF. In DNA, the CDR3 is TGCGCCAGCAGCTTGGGGCAGGGCGGGGACGAGCAGTACTTC.

The rearrangement joins TRBV29-1 to TRBJ2-1, with D possibly TRBD2 on 6 matching bases. The V end was cut by 2 bases, the J end by 12 bases, with 29 bases between. Germline V lookup: CDR1 SQVTM, CDR2 ANQGSEA. The CDR3 has 17 residues. CDR3 coding DNA: TGCAGCGTTGAACCCAGCGCGGGGACGGATATCTTATCGGGGCAGTTCTTC. Residues: CSVEPSAGTDILSGQFF.

The chain couples TRBV6-1 to TRBJ2-7, with D unresolved. The CDR3 totals 13 residues. Looked up from germline, CDR1 is MNHNS and CDR2 is SASEGT. V gave up 1 base and J gave up 0 bases, with 4 bases separating them. CDR3 amino acids: CASSEDNSYEQYF. CDR3 nucleotides: TGTGCCAGCAGTGAAGACAACTCCTACGAGCAGTACTTC.

The chain is built from TRBV30 and TRBJ1-2; a weak D match, TRBD1 (5 bases). Germline assignment: CDR1 GTSNPN and CDR2 SVGIG (reference sequence). V lost 0 bases, J lost 8 bases, and 10 bases lay in between. The CDR3 contains 12 residues. The CDR3: CAWSVRGNGYTF. CDR3 in DNA: TGTGCCTGGAGTGTACGGGGGAACGGCTACACCTTC.

The V and J genes are TRBV2 and TRBJ2-1, with TRBD1 matching over 7 bases. Per the germline V gene, CDR1 is SNHLY and CDR2 is FYNNEI. There are 16 residues in the CDR3. V lost 6 bases and J lost 0; bases outside the gene matches: 8. In nucleotides, the CDR3 is TGTGCCAGCAGCCTCCGACAGGGTAGCTCCTACAATGAGCAGTTCTTC. It specifies CASSLRQGSSYNEQFF. The full variable domain, with the rest looked up from reference TRBV2 and TRBJ2-1, is EPEVTQTPSHQVTQMGQEVILRCVPISNHLYFYWYRQILGQKVEFLVSFYNNEISEKSEIFDDQFSVERPDGSNFTLKIRSTKLEDSAMYFCASSLRQGSSYNEQFFGPGTRLTVL.

The chain joins TRBV4-1 to TRBJ2-7; possibly TRBD1 for D (7 bases). V shed 4 bases and J shed 0 bases, with 16 bases lying between them. The CDR3 is 16 residues long. CDR1 MGHRA and CDR2 YSYEKL come from the germline V gene. CDR3 amino acids: CASSLAQGGISYEQYF. The CDR3 nucleotides read TGCGCCAGCAGCCTAGCCCAGGGGGGAATCTCCTACGAGCAGTACTTC.

The rearrangement uses TRBV11-2 and TRBJ1-1; D possibly corresponds to TRBD1 (5 bases). This CDR3 comprises 15 residues. Trimming took 2 bases from V and 7 from J, leaving 17 bases between them. Looked up from germline, CDR1 is SGHAT and CDR2 is FQNNGV. The CDR3 DNA reads TGTGCCAGCAGCTTAAGAGGACAAGGGAATAATGAAGCTTTCTTT. Amino acid sequence: CASSLRGQGNNEAFF.

The chain joins TRBV18 to TRBJ2-2; TRBD1 is a possible D gene (5 bases). V lost 6 bases to trimming and J lost 0 bases, with 14 bases between them. Germline CDR1 and CDR2: KGHSH and LQKENI. CDR3 length: 16 amino acids. For the CDR3, the DNA is TGTGCCAGCTCCCGCCTTAGGGGCGCGAACACCGGGGAGCTGTTTTTT. Its translation: CASSRLRGANTGELFF.

The chain employs TRBV6-5 and TRBJ1-1; D uncertain. There are 16 residues in the CDR3. V dropped 2 bases and J dropped 5 bases, with 18 bases sitting between them. Germline CDR1 is MNHEY and CDR2 is SVGAGI. CDR3 residues: CASSYRRGGSGTEAFF. CDR3 in DNA: TGTGCCAGCAGTTACCGGCGGGGAGGCTCCGGGACTGAAGCTTTCTTT.

V is TRBV10-3 and J is TRBJ2-7; 9 bases map to TRBD1. The ends lost 6 bases at V and 1 base at J; junction bases unmatched: 7. This CDR3 has 15 residues. Germline values: CDR1 ENHRY, CDR2 SYGVKD. This CDR3 is CAISPQGAISYEQYF. DNA for the CDR3: TGTGCCATCAGCCCACAGGGGGCGATATCCTACGAGCAGTACTTC.

A few counts support this clone. V gene TRBV6-6 combines with J gene TRBJ2-3; 9 positions match TRBD2. CDR3 length: 16 amino acids. The V gene end was trimmed by 0 bases and the J gene end by 4 bases; junction bases not matched to a gene: 5. CDR1 MNHNY and CDR2 SVGAGI come from the germline V gene (reference sequence). The CDR3 DNA sequence: TGTGCCAGCAGTTACTCGGGACTAGCTGAGGCAGATACGCAGTATTTT. This sequence encodes CASSYSGLAEADTQYF.

The J gene is TRBJ1-4, the V gene TRBV15; D not certain. The CDR3 length is 16 residues. Germline V CDR1 and CDR2: LNHNV, YYDKDF (reference sequence). V was clipped by 5 bases and J by 0 bases, with 13 bases between them. CDR3 nucleotide sequence: TGTGCCACCAGCGGTGGGAGACTCGCAACTAATGAAAAACTGTTTTTT. Translated, it gives CATSGGRLATNEKLFF.

The chain carries TRBV5-1 and TRBJ1-4; 7 positions match TRBD1. The CDR3 consists of 15 residues. The V and J ends lost 1 base and 4 bases, in that order; junction bases with no gene match: 4. Germline-derived CDR1 and CDR2 are SGHRS and YFSETQ. The CDR3 DNA sequence: TGCGCCAGCAGCTTGACAGGGGCCGATAATGAAAAACTGTTTTTT. As protein: CASSLTGADNEKLFF. Full variable domain (missing parts from reference TRBV5-1 and TRBJ1-4): KAGVTQTPRYLIKTRGQQVTLSCSPISGHRSVSWYQQTPGQGLQFLFEYFSETQRNKGNFPGRFSGRQFSNSRSEMNVSTLELGDSALYLCASSLTGADNEKLFFGSGTQLSVL.

The chain employs TRBV6-5 and TRBJ2-3, with 7 bases aligning to TRBD2. Trimming removed 6 bases from V and 1 base from J; junction bases left unmatched: 4. The CDR3 length is 14 residues. In germline, CDR1 is MNHEY, CDR2 SVGAGI. The CDR3 here is CASSQRDRTDTQYF. CDR3 nucleotide sequence: TGTGCCAGCAGCCAGCGGGACCGCACAGATACGCAGTATTTT.

The CDR3 DNA sequence: TGCGCCAGCAGTTCGGGGTCCGACGGCGGGGAGCTGTTTTTT. Translated: CASSSGSDGGELFF. The chain joins TRBV5-1 to TRBJ2-2; tentatively, D is TRBD2 (5 bases). The CDR3 runs to 14 residues. The V end lost 5 bases, the J end lost 7 bases, and 15 bases lay between the germline ends. Germline V gene lookup returns CDR1 SGHRS and CDR2 YFSETQ.

The chain carries TRBV28 and TRBJ1-2; 11 positions agree with TRBD1. The CDR3 is made up of 14 amino acids. CDR1 and CDR2 (germline): MDHEN, SYDVKM. The V and J ends lost 6 bases and 8 bases, in that order; junction bases with no gene match: 8. CDR3 sequence reads: CASSLGQGARGYTF. The CDR3 DNA follows: TGTGCCAGCAGCCTCGGACAGGGGGCGCGGGGCTACACCTTC.

The count of this clone is one. The chain joins TRBV30 to TRBJ1-4, with D possibly matching TRBD1 (6 bases). Trimming stripped 2 bases from V and 5 bases from J, with 12 bases between. The CDR3 contains 14 residues. The germline V gene encodes CDR1 GTSNPN and CDR2 SVGIG (reference sequence). In DNA, the CDR3 is TGTGCCTGGAGTCTCGGGACACTCAATGAAAAACTGTTTTTT. This translates into CAWSLGTLNEKLFF.